This record concerns one T cell receptor beta chain sequence. Its antigen is not yet known. Base qualities are not at hand, and no much larger clone is one base apart. RNA was extracted using the RNeasy kit, and roughly 0.45 to 1 ug of the RNA was reverse transcribed with random hexamers. The immunoSEQ multiplex PCR assay, covering 54 Vbeta and 13 Jbeta segments, was used to amplify TCR beta CDR3 regions. PCR amplification bias was corrected by using a synthetic template baseline for primer optimization and computational correction. The study's processing was this. Only productive sequences were kept, with reads annotated to V, D and J genes according to IMGT and analyzed in immunoSEQ Analyzer. Clonality was calculated as one minus the Shannon entropy normalized by log2 of the number of productive unique sequences. For each patient and control, public and private clones were evaluated among the 100 most prevalent clones. Clones were defined as Susac-specific when absent from the healthy and MS cohorts, from over 950 published viral clones and from other ImmuneACCESS disease sequences. TCRdb passed the public sequencing reads through fastp at Q25 and MiXCR, retaining productive beta sequences. All rows with the same CDR3 protein become a single entry with the most common DNA and genes. The V and J calls, along with clone size, are taken from TCRdb and not from the paper's own processing. The table for this sample lists some 150,000 distinct CDR3 sequences; roughly 95% of them were counted only once. The biggest ten clones account for 0.13% to 0.15% of the sample.

These data belong to a study of CD8 T cells in Susac syndrome (dated by TCRdb to the late 2010s). About the full investigation: Repertoire sequencing was used to test whether CD8+ T cell activation and differentiation in Susac syndrome was antigen driven. CD8+ T cell repertoire clonality was compared between about a dozen healthy donors, approximately 14 Susac syndrome patients and 15 multiple sclerosis patients. Summary of the overall study and its limitations: The number of individuals in the TCR sequencing and HLA analysis was acknowledged as relatively small.

Trimming accounts for 5 bases at V and 4 bases at J, while the number of junction bases matched to no gene is 15. Measured from the cysteine to the phenylalanine, the CDR3 is 17 residues long. Only the CDR3 part of the read is kept: 51 bases, read in frame from the first base. The germline V gene gives CDR1 as SGHRS and CDR2 as YFSETQ. Peripheral blood CD8+ and CD4+ T cells from healthy donors, Susac syndrome patients and multiple sclerosis patients were profiled using high-throughput TCR beta sequencing. The multiple sclerosis controls were treatment-naive patients who had stable or active relapsing-remitting disease and met the revised McDonald criteria. CD8+ TEMRA cells were enriched by FACS, while bulk CD8+ and CD4+ T cells were purified by magnetic negative isolation. Blood was drawn into EDTA tubes, processed within 24 hours, and PBMCs were isolated by density gradient centrifugation. PBMCs intended for TCR sequencing were cryopreserved in liquid nitrogen and thawed later in a water bath at 37 degrees C. A purity of at least 90% was achieved for sorted or isolated CD4+, CD8+ and CD8+ TEMRA cells.

The TCR originated in a human donor with multiple sclerosis. Sequencing input: CD8+ T cells from PBMCs. The rearrangement combines TRBV5-1 with TRBJ2-4, with 7 junctional bases fitting TRBD1. In nucleotide form, the sequence is TGCGCCAGCAGACCGGGATTAGGGGGCCCGCCGAAAAACATTCAGTACTTC. This codes for CASRPGLGGPPKNIQYF.